This TCR beta chain was identified during a study of blood T cells in healthy people across ages. Study-level background: Template switching recovered approximately one barcoded beta molecule for every two T cells. General study points: The fall in TCR beta diversity per million T cells was roughly linear with age. Naive T cell percentage and TCR beta diversity correlated strongly.

PCR was performed a second time for about 7 to 11 cycles using a sample-barcoded 5' primer and a J-beta primer mix. TCRdb re-analysed the 5' RACE reads in MiXCR, keeping a single row per CDR3 protein. The sample holds some 760,000 distinct CDR3 sequences; around a quarter are singletons and the top ten take under 4.5%. The length of the CDR3 is 12 residues. Trimming pared 6 bases from V and 3 bases from J, leaving 8 bases between. This clonotype has just a few counts. Antigen specificity is unknown. These sequences were also reported in another study, on T cells of mothers and their children.

V gene TRBV12-3 or TRBV12-4 combines with J gene TRBJ1-1; tentative D call: TRBD1 (5 bases). This TCR came from a boy younger than 18 in good health. The sequencing input was blood. Here the CDR3 reads CASRSQDTEAFF. The DNA of the CDR3 is TGTGCCAGCAGGTCACAGGACACTGAAGCTTTCTTT.